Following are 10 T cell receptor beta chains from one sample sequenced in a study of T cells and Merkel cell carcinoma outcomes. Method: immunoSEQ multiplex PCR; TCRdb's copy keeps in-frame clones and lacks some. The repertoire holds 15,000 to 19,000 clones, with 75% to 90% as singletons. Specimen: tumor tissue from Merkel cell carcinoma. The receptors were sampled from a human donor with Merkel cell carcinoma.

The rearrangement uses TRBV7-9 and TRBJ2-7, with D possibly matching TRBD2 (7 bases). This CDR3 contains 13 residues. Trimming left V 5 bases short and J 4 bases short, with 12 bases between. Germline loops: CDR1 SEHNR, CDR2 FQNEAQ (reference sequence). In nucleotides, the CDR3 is TGTGCCAGCAGCAGGGAGGGGGGATACGAGCAGTACTTC. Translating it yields CASSREGGYEQYF. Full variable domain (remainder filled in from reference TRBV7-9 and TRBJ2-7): DTGVSQNPRHKITKRGQNVTFRCDPISEHNRLYWYRQTLGQGPEFLTYFQNEAQLEKSRLLSDRFSAERPKGSFSTLEIQRTEQGDSAMYLCASSREGGYEQYFGPGTRLTVT.

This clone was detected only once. In DNA, the CDR3 is TGTGCCAGCAGTTTAGCCGGGGGGAACACTGAAGCTTTCTTT. It codes for CASSLAGGNTEAFF. V and J are TRBV27 and TRBJ1-1; a possible D gene is TRBD1 (5 bases). The CDR3 length is 14 residues. V was pared by 2 bases and J by 1 base, with 8 bases between. Looked up from germline, CDR1 is MNHEY and CDR2 is SMNVEV (reference sequence).

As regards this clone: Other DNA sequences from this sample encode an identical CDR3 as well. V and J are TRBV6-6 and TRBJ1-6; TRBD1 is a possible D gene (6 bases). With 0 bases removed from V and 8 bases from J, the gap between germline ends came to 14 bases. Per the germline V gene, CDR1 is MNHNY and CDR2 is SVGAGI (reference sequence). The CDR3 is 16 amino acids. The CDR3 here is CASSYSPNRVDSPLHF. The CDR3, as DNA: TGTGCCAGCAGTTACTCACCTAACAGGGTGGATTCACCCCTCCACTTT.

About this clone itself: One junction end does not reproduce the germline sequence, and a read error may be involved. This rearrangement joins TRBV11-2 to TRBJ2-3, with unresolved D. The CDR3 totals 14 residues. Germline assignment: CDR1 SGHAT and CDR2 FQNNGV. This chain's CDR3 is CVSSLEGRTDTQYF. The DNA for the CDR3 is TGTGTCAGCAGCTTAGAAGGGCGCACAGATACGCAGTATTTT.

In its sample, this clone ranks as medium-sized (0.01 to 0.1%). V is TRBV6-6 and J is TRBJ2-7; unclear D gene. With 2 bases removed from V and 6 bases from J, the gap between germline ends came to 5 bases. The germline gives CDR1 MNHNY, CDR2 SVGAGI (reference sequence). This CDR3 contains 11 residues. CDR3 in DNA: TGTGCCAGCAGTTACCAGGTCGAGCAGTACTTC. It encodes CASSYQVEQYF.

The CDR3 loop reads CATSRVRGQGSNEQFF. For the CDR3, the DNA is TGTGCCACCAGCAGAGTCAGGGGACAGGGGAGTAATGAGCAGTTCTTC. This chain connects TRBV15 to TRBJ2-1; 10 bases align to TRBD1. Germline V gives CDR1 LNHNV, CDR2 YYDKDF (reference sequence). This CDR3 region has 16 residues. V dropped 1 base and J dropped 7; count of bases not matched to a gene: 7.

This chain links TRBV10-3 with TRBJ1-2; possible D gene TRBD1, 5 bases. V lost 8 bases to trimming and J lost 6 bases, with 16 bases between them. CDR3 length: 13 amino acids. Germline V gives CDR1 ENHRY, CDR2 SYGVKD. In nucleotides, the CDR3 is TGTGCCATCCGGGGGAAGACAGTGCATGGCTACACCTTC. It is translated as CAIRGKTVHGYTF.

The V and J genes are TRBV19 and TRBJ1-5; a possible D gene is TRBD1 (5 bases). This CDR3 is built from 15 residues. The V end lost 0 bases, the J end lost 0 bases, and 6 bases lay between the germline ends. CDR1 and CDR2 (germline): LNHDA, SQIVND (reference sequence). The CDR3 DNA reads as TGTGCCAGTAGTATAGATCAGGGTAGCAATCAGCCCCAGCATTTT. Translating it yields CASSIDQGSNQPQHF.

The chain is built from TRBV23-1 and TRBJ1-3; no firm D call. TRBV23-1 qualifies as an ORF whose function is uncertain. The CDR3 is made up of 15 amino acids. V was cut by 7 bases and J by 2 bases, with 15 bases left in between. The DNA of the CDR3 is TGCGCCAGCACCACGGAGGAGACTACTGGAAACACCATATATTTT. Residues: CASTTEETTGNTIYF.

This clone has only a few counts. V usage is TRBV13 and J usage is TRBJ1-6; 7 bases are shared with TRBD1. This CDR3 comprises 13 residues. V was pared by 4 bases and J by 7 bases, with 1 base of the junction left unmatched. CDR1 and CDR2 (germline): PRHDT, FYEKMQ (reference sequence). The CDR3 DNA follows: TGTGCCAGCAGCTCGGGACAGAATTCACCCCTCCACTTT. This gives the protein CASSSGQNSPLHF. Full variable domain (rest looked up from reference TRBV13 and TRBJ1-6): AAGVIQSPRHLIKEKRETATLKCYPIPRHDTVYWYQQGPGQDPQFLISFYEKMQSDKGSIPDRFSAQQFSDYHSELNMSSLELGDSALYFCASSSGQNSPLHFGNGTRLTVT.